The following is a T cell receptor (beta chain) sequence with its context. Its antigen remains undetermined. The record has no base qualities; no much larger clone is one base away. From its cysteine to its phenylalanine, the CDR3 spans 16 amino acids. Only CDR3 DNA remains: 48 bases, in frame from the first base. CDR1 ENHRY and CDR2 SYGVKD are derived from the germline V gene. Trimmed from V: 2 bases; trimmed from J: 5 bases; junction bases lacking a gene match: 9. The collaborating institutions used their own protocols to collect whole blood in K2EDTA tubes. For TCRbeta analysis, collaborators shipped samples as frozen whole blood, isolated PBMCs, or DNA extracted from either of those sample types. TCRbeta CDR3 regions were amplified from genomic DNA by means of the immunoSEQ Assay, a bias-controlled multiplex PCR. The authors processed their data as follows. Within the assay, amplification of reference gene primers was used to estimate how many nucleated cells each sample contained. To quantify the absolute abundance of each unique TCRbeta CDR3 rearrangement, sequence reads were collapsed and filtered. For each sample, productive Simpson clonality was calculated as the square root of Simpson's diversity index over productive rearrangements. The clones in this table, taken by TCRdb from immuneACCESS, are in-frame only. Not every clone is retained; where verified, under half of the shortfall comes from an unresolved V gene, and the cause of the rest is unknown. Clone size and V and J calls were adopted from that table, with D and trimming inferred from the DNA. This sample is represented by around 62,000 clones; approximately 94% of them were singletons. The ten biggest clones cover less than 3.5% of the sample.

This sample was taken from a study of blood T cell repertoires in COVID-19 (dated by TCRdb to the early 2020s). Looking at the study overall: Collaborator samples came from the United States, Italy and Spain and covered acute and convalescent phases of COVID-19. The repertoires were made available in a free public database intended to serve as a resource for research on the immune response to SARS-CoV-2. Sample metadata almost always included a de-identified subject ID, COVID-19 status, age in years and sex. Deeply sampled blood TCRbeta repertoires from subjects exposed to, actively infected with, or recovered from COVID-19 were included in the dataset. The prospective study material was composed of cDNA or gDNA derived from T cells, B-cell-depleted T cells, or PBMCs. Where available, HLA class I and class II types were obtained from metadata supplied by the sample provider rather than from assay-based typing. The samples were drawn from the first 160 participants of the ongoing ImmuneRACE study and from more than 1,000 subjects provided by 6 global collaborators.

Points the paper makes about the study in general: Clinical and demographic metadata were provided uncurated, with the amount varying by source and participant.

The V and J genes are TRBV10-3 and TRBJ1-5; TRBD1 agrees with 7 junctional bases. The receptor was derived from a man aged 65 to 85 with active COVID-19. Sequenced: peripheral blood. This receptor carries the CDR3 CAISETSTGSDQPQHF. Here is the DNA: TGTGCCATCAGTGAGACATCGACAGGGTCCGATCAGCCCCAGCATTTT.